This T cell receptor beta chain was sequenced in a study of shared T cell receptors in the human thymus. The CDR3 has 16 amino acids. The germline V and J ends were trimmed by 1 base and 3 bases, with 13 bases remaining between them. CDR1 is MNHNS and CDR2 is SASEGT in the germline V gene. Sequencing used immunoSEQ multiplex PCR; TCRdb keeps in-frame clones, though not all of them. The table lists approximately 580,000 clones, roughly 74% of them singletons, with about 0.012% in the top ten. The same sample was also used in a study of human thymus T cells.

The material sequenced was thymocytes. This TCR came from a boy in the first two years of life with a congenital heart defect. The chain combines TRBV6-1 with TRBJ1-5, with a tentative D call TRBD1 (5 bases). Here the CDR3 reads CASSEEGPEINQPQHF. Here the CDR3 DNA reads TGTGCCAGCAGTGAAGAGGGGCCGGAGATCAATCAGCCCCAGCATTTT.